Presented here are 4 T cell receptor beta chains from one specimen sequenced in a study of Ad26.COV2.S vaccination and SARS-CoV-2 variants. Repertoires were generated with immunoSEQ multiplex PCR, while TCRdb's copy carries only in-frame clones and drops some. The table lists roughly 680,000 clones, 89% of them singletons. The treatment was: 15 to 20 received Ad26.COV2.S at low or high dose, single or two shots; 5 received placebo; per-sample allocation not given. Each sample was drawn 63 days after the first injection (of vaccine or placebo). The sample consisted of peripheral blood, taken in a trial of Ad26.COV2.S vaccine versus placebo. These receptors came from a person aged 18-65 years who received the Ad26.COV2.S COVID-19 vaccine or a placebo.

This chain links TRBV7-6 with TRBJ1-3; D not certain. Germline V CDR1 and CDR2: SGHVS, FNYEAQ. The CDR3 sequence is 16 residues long. With 1 base removed from V and 0 bases from J, the gap between germline ends came to 10 bases. The CDR3 bases are TGTGCCAGCAGCTTAGGGCAATGGGTCTCTGGAAACACCATATATTTT. Translation: CASSLGQWVSGNTIYF.

The rearrangement joins TRBV5-1 to TRBJ1-2; 7 nucleotides agree with TRBD1. J gave up 0 bases and V 4 bases, and 6 bases lay outside the gene matches. The germline CDR1 and CDR2 sequences are SGHRS and YFSETQ. CDR3 length: 15 residues. The CDR3: CASSQGTESNYGYTF. In DNA form, the CDR3 reads TGCGCCAGCAGCCAAGGGACAGAATCTAACTATGGCTACACCTTC.

This sequence joins TRBV13 and TRBJ2-3; no reliable D call. Germline V CDR1 and CDR2: PRHDT, FYEKMQ (reference sequence). Trimming removed 2 bases from V and 0 bases from J, with 18 bases in between. The CDR3 spans 18 residues. CDR3 protein: CASSLKPGVSRSTDTQYF. The CDR3 DNA reads TGTGCCAGCAGCTTAAAGCCCGGAGTAAGTAGGAGCACAGATACGCAGTATTTT.

The rearrangement links TRBV6-6 to TRBJ1-2, with 8 bases fitting TRBD1. Germline CDR1 reads MNHNY; CDR2 reads SVGAGI (reference sequence). The junction had 13 bases not matched to a gene; V was cut back by 6 bases and J by 4 bases. The CDR3 length is 16 residues. CDR3 DNA: TGTGCCAGCAGGACAAGGACAGGGAACAGAGGCTATGGCTACACCTTC. Protein: CASRTRTGNRGYGYTF.